This TCR beta chain comes out of a study of neurological immune-mediated disorders. The overall study: Relapsing-remitting forms accounted for most of the roughly 35 multiple sclerosis patients and secondary progressive forms for 3.

TCRdb used MiXCR to reprocess the 5' RACE reads, holding one entry per CDR3 protein. The table lists around 26,000 distinct CDR3 sequences, more than 2.5% of them singletons. Looked up from germline, CDR1 is SGHRS and CDR2 is YFSETQ. This CDR3 is built from 17 residues. With V trimmed by 1 base and J by 8 bases, 15 bases remained unmatched. This clonotype was seen many times. The rearrangement links TRBV5-1 to TRBJ2-1; TRBD2 aligns across 7 bases. This receptor was taken from a woman in her 30s with multiple sclerosis. The sequencing input was PBMCs. The CDR3 is CASSLRSVASGAYEQFF. The DNA for the CDR3 is TGCGCCAGCAGCTTGAGATCTGTGGCCAGCGGGGCATATGAGCAGTTCTTC.